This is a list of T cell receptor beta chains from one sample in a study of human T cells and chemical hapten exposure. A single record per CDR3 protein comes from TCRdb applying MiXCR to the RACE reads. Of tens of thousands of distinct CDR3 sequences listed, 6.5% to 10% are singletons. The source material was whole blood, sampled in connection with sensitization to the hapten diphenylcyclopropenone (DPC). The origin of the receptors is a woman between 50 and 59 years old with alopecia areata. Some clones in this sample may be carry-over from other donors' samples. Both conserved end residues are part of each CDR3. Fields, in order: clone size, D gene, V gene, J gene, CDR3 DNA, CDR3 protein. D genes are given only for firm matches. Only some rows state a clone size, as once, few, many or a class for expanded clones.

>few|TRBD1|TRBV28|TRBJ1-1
TGTGCCAGCGAACCTAATACAGGGGGCCACACTGAAGCTTTCTTT
CASEPNTGGHTEAFF
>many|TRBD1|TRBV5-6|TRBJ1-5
TGTGCCAGCAGTACCGGGACAGGCCTATTGAACAATCAGCCCCAGCATTTT
CASSTGTGLLNNQPQHF
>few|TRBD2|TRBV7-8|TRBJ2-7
TGTGCCAGCAGCTACCGGAGACTAGCGGTCTGGGAGCAGTACTTC
CASSYRRLAVWEQYF
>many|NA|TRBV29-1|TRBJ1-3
TGCAGCGTTGAAGAAGAGCCGTGGTCTGGAAACACCATATATTTT
CSVEEEPWSGNTIYF
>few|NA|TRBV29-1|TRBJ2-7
TGCAGCGTTGAAGATCGGGGCAACGAGCAGTACTTC
CSVEDRGNEQYF
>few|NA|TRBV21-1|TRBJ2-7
TGTGCCAGCAGCCCTAAGGCGGGACAGGGGCCCTACGAGCAGTACTTC
CASSPKAGQGPYEQYF
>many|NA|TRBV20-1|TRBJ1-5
TGCAGTGCGACCGAGACGGACAATCAGCCCCAGCATTTT
CSATETDNQPQHF
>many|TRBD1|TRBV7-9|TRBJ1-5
TGTGCCAGCAGCTCCCGACAGGGGGCTAATAGCAATCAGCCCCAGCATTTT
CASSSRQGANSNQPQHF
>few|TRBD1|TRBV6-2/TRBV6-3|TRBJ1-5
TGTGCCAGCAGTTCCGCGGAAACAGGGGGCCGTCAGCCCCAGCATTTT
CASSSAETGGRQPQHF
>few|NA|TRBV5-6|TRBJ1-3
TGTGCCAGCAGCCCCGGGACTCTGAGCTCTGGAAACACCATATATTTT
CASSPGTLSSGNTIYF
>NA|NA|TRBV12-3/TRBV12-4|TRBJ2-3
TGTGCCAGCAGCCTCAGGGTCGGGGGAGATACGCAGTATTTT
CASSLRVGGDTQYF
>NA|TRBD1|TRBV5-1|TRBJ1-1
TGCGCCAGCAGCTTACAGACCGGGACAGCGGGCACTGAAGCTTTCTTT
CASSLQTGTAGTEAFF
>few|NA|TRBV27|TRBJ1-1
TGTGCCAGCAGTTTATCACGGGCGCGTACTGAAGCTTTCTTT
CASSLSRARTEAFF
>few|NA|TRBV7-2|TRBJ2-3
TGTGCCAGCAGCTTAGACTTAGAGGCGGGGGCGCGGGATACGCAGTATTTT
CASSLDLEAGARDTQYF
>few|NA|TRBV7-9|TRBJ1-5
TGTGCCAGCAGCTACCAGGAACAGCCCCAGCATTTT
CASSYQEQPQHF
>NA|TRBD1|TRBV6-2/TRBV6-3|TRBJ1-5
TGTGCCAGCAGTTCCCTGGGACAGGGGGGAGGACAGCCCCAGCATTTT
CASSSLGQGGGQPQHF
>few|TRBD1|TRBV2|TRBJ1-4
TGTGCCAGCAGTCGGGACAGGGATGAAAAACTGTTTTTT
CASSRDRDEKLFF
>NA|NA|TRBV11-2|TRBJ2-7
TGTGCCAGCAGCTTAGGTGCCGGGGGCGGCTACGAGCAGTACTTC
CASSLGAGGGYEQYF
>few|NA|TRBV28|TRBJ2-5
TGTGCCAGCAGCTTACAGGGTTTCCAAGAGACCCAGTACTTC
CASSLQGFQETQYF
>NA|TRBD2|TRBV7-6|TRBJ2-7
TGTGCCAGCAGCCCCACCGGGACTAGCGGTTACGAGCAGTACTTC
CASSPTGTSGYEQYF
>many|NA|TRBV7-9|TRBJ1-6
TGTGCCAGCAGCTTAGGCGGGGGCCCTTCACCCCTCCACTTT
CASSLGGGPSPLHF
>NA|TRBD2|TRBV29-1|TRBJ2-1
TGCAGCATTGAAGATCTCCCCGCCGGGGGGGATGAGCAGTTCTTC
CSIEDLPAGGDEQFF
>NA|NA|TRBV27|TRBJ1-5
TGTGCCAGCAGTTCCCGGACACAGCATTATAGCAATCAGCCCCAGCATTTT
CASSSRTQHYSNQPQHF
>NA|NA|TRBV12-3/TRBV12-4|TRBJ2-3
TGTGCCAGCACCCTGCATCGCGGGGCAGATACGCAGTATTTT
CASTLHRGADTQYF
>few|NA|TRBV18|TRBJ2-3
TGTGCCAGCTCACCAGGGATTCCCCGCGGCACAGATACGCAGTATTTT
CASSPGIPRGTDTQYF
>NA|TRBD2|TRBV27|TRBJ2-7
TGTGCCAGCAGTTTACTAGCGGGGTCCTACGAGCAGCACTTC
CASSLLAGSYEQHF
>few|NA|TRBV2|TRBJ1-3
TGTGCCAACCAGGGTGACTCTGGAAACACCATATATTTT
CANQGDSGNTIYF
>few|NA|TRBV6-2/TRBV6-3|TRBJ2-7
TGTGCCAGCAGATCGGCGGCCCGCGAGCAGTACTTC
CASRSAAREQYF
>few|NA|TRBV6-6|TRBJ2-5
TGTGCCAGCAGTTACTCTTCGGGGGAGACCCAGTACTTC
CASSYSSGETQYF
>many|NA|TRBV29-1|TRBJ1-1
TGCAGCGTTGACCCTACGAACACTGAAGCTTTCTTT
CSVDPTNTEAFF
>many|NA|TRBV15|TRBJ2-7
TGTGCCACCAGCAGAGATCGTAGCGGAAGAGAGCAGTACTTC
CATSRDRSGREQYF
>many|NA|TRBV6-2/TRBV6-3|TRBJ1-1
TGTGCCAGCAGTTACGCTGCCGCCACTGAAGCTTTCTTT
CASSYAAATEAFF
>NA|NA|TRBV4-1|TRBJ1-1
TGCGCCAGCAGCCATCTAGGGAGGGGCACTGAAGCTTTCTTT
CASSHLGRGTEAFF
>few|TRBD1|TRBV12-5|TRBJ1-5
TGTGCTAGTGGTTTGAGTTGGGACAGGGGTAGCAATCAGCCCCAGCATTTT
CASGLSWDRGSNQPQHF
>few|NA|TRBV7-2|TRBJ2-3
TGTGCCAGCAGCTTAGTTGGGGGGCTGACAGATACGCAGTATTTT
CASSLVGGLTDTQYF
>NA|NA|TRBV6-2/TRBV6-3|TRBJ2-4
TGTGCCAGCGGCTATCCCCAGTACTTC
CASGYPQYF
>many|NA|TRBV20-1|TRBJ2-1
TGCAGTGCCGTGGGAGTATATTACAATGAGCAGTTCTTC
CSAVGVYYNEQFF
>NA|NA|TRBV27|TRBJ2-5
TGTGCCAGCATGGGATCAGGAGAGACCCAGTACTTC
CASMGSGETQYF
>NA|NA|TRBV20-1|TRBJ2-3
TGCAGTGCTAGAGATACCCTGCTGGCGGGAACAGATACGCAGTATTTT
CSARDTLLAGTDTQYF
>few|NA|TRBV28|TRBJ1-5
TGTGCCAGCGGCCCCCTCAGAACGAAGCAGCCCCAGCATTTT
CASGPLRTKQPQHF
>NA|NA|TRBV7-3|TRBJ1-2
TGTGCCAGCAGCTTCCCCGCGGGGGCGTCTAACTATGGCTACACCTTC
CASSFPAGASNYGYTF
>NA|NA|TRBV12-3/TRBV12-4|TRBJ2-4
TGTGCCAGCAGTTTACCGGGGGCCAAAAACATTCAGTACTTC
CASSLPGAKNIQYF
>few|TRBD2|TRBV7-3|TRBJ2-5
TGTGCCAGCAGCGCCACGGCGGGGGGGCCGAGAGAGACCCAGTACTTC
CASSATAGGPRETQYF
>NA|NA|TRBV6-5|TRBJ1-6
TGTGCCAGCACCTTACGGGCAGGGATGGGAAGTTTTTCACCCCTCCACTTT
CASTLRAGMGSFSPLHF
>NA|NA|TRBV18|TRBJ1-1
TGTGCCAGCTCACCGTCAAGAGCGGCCGAGGTTCACACTGAAGCTTTCTTT
CASSPSRAAEVHTEAFF
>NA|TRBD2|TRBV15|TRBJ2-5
TGTGCCACCAGCAGTGGACTAGCCGGGGCCGAGACCCAGTACTTC
CATSSGLAGAETQYF
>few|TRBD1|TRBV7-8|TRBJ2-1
TGTGCCAGCAGCCGGACAGGGGGGACGGATGAGCAGTTCTTC
CASSRTGGTDEQFF